A selection of T cell receptor beta chains follows, all from one sample in a study of CD8 T cells in ankylosing spondylitis. TCRdb reprocessed the 5' RACE reads with MiXCR, giving one entry per CDR3 protein. Of 330,000 or so distinct CDR3 sequences listed, around 8% are singletons. The sequencing input was blood, either unsorted or a sorted T cell fraction (not recorded which). The receptors shown here come from a male donor with ankylosing spondylitis. The CDR3 runs from the conserved cysteine through the conserved F or W. The order of the fields is J gene, clone size, V gene, D gene, CDR3 protein, CDR3 DNA. A D gene is named only where the DNA matches it firmly. The size entry is marked missing in some rows and otherwise reads once, few, many or a size class.

j_call: TRBJ2-2; clone_size: few; v_call: TRBV2; d_call: .; cdr3_aa: CASSEALARAPRAGELFF; cdr3_nt: TGTGCCAGCAGTGAAGCGCTGGCAAGGGCCCCCAGGGCCGGGGAGCTGTTTTTT
j_call: TRBJ1-4; clone_size: few; v_call: TRBV20-1; d_call: TRBD1; cdr3_aa: CSVILQGYNEKLFF; cdr3_nt: TGCAGTGTCATTCTACAGGGGTATAACGAAAAACTGTTTTTT
j_call: TRBJ2-1; clone_size: many; v_call: TRBV2; d_call: .; cdr3_aa: CATGLSSYNEQFF; cdr3_nt: TGTGCCACCGGACTTAGCTCCTACAATGAGCAGTTCTTC
j_call: TRBJ2-7; clone_size: few; v_call: TRBV18; d_call: .; cdr3_aa: CASSPPTGILGQYF; cdr3_nt: TGTGCCAGCTCACCCCCGACAGGCATTTTGGGGCAGTACTTC
j_call: TRBJ2-1; clone_size: many; v_call: TRBV13; d_call: TRBD2; cdr3_aa: CASSSRLAGAYNEQFF; cdr3_nt: TGTGCCAGCAGCTCCCGACTAGCGGGGGCCTACAATGAGCAGTTCTTC
j_call: TRBJ2-5; clone_size: .; v_call: TRBV4-2; d_call: TRBD2; cdr3_aa: CANSPLAGVMVETQYF; cdr3_nt: TGTGCCAACAGCCCACTAGCGGGAGTTATGGTGGAGACCCAGTACTTC
j_call: TRBJ1-1; clone_size: many; v_call: TRBV5-1; d_call: TRBD1; cdr3_aa: CASSRTGGTEAFF; cdr3_nt: TGCGCCAGCAGCCGAACAGGGGGCACTGAAGCTTTCTTT
j_call: TRBJ2-1; clone_size: few; v_call: TRBV29-1; d_call: .; cdr3_aa: CSVGRGGSYNEQFF; cdr3_nt: TGCAGCGTTGGGCGGGGAGGCTCCTACAATGAGCAGTTCTTC
j_call: TRBJ1-4; clone_size: many; v_call: TRBV20-1; d_call: .; cdr3_aa: CSAMDGVAGVEKLFF; cdr3_nt: TGCAGTGCCATGGACGGTGTAGCGGGGGTTGAAAAACTGTTTTTT
j_call: TRBJ2-3; clone_size: few; v_call: TRBV5-1; d_call: .; cdr3_aa: CASSLALGDTQYF; cdr3_nt: TGCGCCAGCAGCTTGGCCCTAGGAGATACGCAGTATTTT
j_call: TRBJ2-2; clone_size: few; v_call: TRBV5-1; d_call: TRBD1; cdr3_aa: CASSLVPPGQGVTGELFF; cdr3_nt: TGCGCCAGCAGCTTGGTACCCCCGGGACAGGGGGTCACCGGGGAGCTGTTTTTT
j_call: TRBJ1-2; clone_size: many; v_call: TRBV12-3/TRBV12-4; d_call: TRBD1; cdr3_aa: CASSPGTVYGYTF; cdr3_nt: TGTGCCAGCAGCCCCGGGACAGTCTATGGCTACACCTTC
j_call: TRBJ2-7; clone_size: .; v_call: TRBV7-2; d_call: TRBD2; cdr3_aa: CASSLAAGEYEQYF; cdr3_nt: TGTGCCAGCAGTCTAGCAGCGGGAGAATACGAGCAGTACTTC
j_call: TRBJ1-1; clone_size: many; v_call: TRBV10-3; d_call: TRBD1; cdr3_aa: CAISADRERKAFF; cdr3_nt: TGTGCCATCAGTGCGGACAGGGAGCGCAAAGCTTTCTTT
j_call: TRBJ2-7; clone_size: .; v_call: TRBV27; d_call: TRBD1; cdr3_aa: CASMDPLGTGIGEQYF; cdr3_nt: TGTGCCAGCATGGATCCCCTAGGGACAGGGATCGGCGAGCAGTACTTC
j_call: TRBJ2-7; clone_size: few; v_call: TRBV5-1; d_call: TRBD2; cdr3_aa: CASSAGLAGVVYEQYF; cdr3_nt: TGCGCCAGCAGCGCGGGACTAGCGGGAGTCGTATACGAGCAGTACTTC
j_call: TRBJ2-1; clone_size: .; v_call: TRBV7-3; d_call: TRBD2; cdr3_aa: CASSISSGRAGNEQFF; cdr3_nt: TGTGCCAGCAGCATTTCTAGCGGGAGGGCAGGCAATGAGCAGTTCTTC
j_call: TRBJ2-3; clone_size: many; v_call: TRBV4-1; d_call: TRBD2; cdr3_aa: CASSLTSGTDTQYF; cdr3_nt: TGCGCCAGCAGCCTGACTAGCGGCACAGATACGCAGTATTTT
j_call: TRBJ1-5; clone_size: .; v_call: TRBV7-2; d_call: .; cdr3_aa: CASSLGLISNQPQHF; cdr3_nt: TGTGCCAGCAGCTTAGGGTTGATTAGCAATCAGCCCCAGCATTTT
j_call: TRBJ2-1; clone_size: .; v_call: TRBV20-1; d_call: .; cdr3_aa: CSARDSQGRLEQFF; cdr3_nt: TGCAGTGCTAGAGATTCCCAGGGCCGGCTTGAGCAGTTCTTC
j_call: TRBJ2-5; clone_size: .; v_call: TRBV20-1; d_call: TRBD1; cdr3_aa: CSARAGQGIQETQYF; cdr3_nt: TGCAGTGCTAGAGCTGGACAGGGGATACAAGAGACCCAGTACTTC
j_call: TRBJ1-1; clone_size: .; v_call: TRBV7-3; d_call: .; cdr3_aa: CASSLITGTEAFF; cdr3_nt: TGTGCCAGCAGCTTAATCACCGGGACAGAAGCTTTCTTT
j_call: TRBJ2-1; clone_size: few; v_call: TRBV21-1; d_call: .; cdr3_aa: CASSKVPASYNEQFF; cdr3_nt: TGTGCCAGCAGCAAAGTGCCGGCATCCTACAATGAGCAGTTCTTC
j_call: TRBJ1-4; clone_size: .; v_call: TRBV20-1; d_call: .; cdr3_aa: CSAREYDEKLFF; cdr3_nt: TGCAGTGCTAGGGAATACGATGAAAAACTGTTTTTT
j_call: TRBJ2-7; clone_size: few; v_call: TRBV11-2; d_call: .; cdr3_aa: CASSPGERQEEGRYEQYF; cdr3_nt: TGTGCCAGCAGCCCTGGCGAGAGACAGGAAGAGGGACGCTACGAGCAGTACTTC
j_call: TRBJ2-2; clone_size: many; v_call: TRBV6-5; d_call: .; cdr3_aa: CASSSSPGELFF; cdr3_nt: TGTGCCAGCAGTTCATCTCCGGGGGAGCTGTTTTTT
j_call: TRBJ2-2; clone_size: few; v_call: TRBV4-1; d_call: TRBD2; cdr3_aa: CASTPQPGLAGSNTGELFF; cdr3_nt: TGCGCCAGCACCCCACAGCCGGGACTAGCGGGATCGAACACCGGGGAGCTGTTTTTT
j_call: TRBJ2-1; clone_size: .; v_call: TRBV20-1; d_call: TRBD2; cdr3_aa: CSAKGTSGSLNEQFF; cdr3_nt: TGCAGTGCAAAAGGGACTAGCGGGAGTTTGAATGAGCAGTTCTTC
j_call: TRBJ2-3; clone_size: many; v_call: TRBV15; d_call: TRBD2; cdr3_aa: CATSSRLAAGGADTQYF; cdr3_nt: TGTGCCACCAGCAGTCGACTCGCGGCGGGAGGCGCAGATACGCAGTATTTT
j_call: TRBJ1-1; clone_size: few; v_call: TRBV20-1; d_call: .; cdr3_aa: CSSQGTEAFF; cdr3_nt: TGCAGCAGCCAAGGAACTGAAGCTTTCTTT
j_call: TRBJ2-3; clone_size: few; v_call: TRBV11-1; d_call: .; cdr3_aa: CASSGRRLTDTQYF; cdr3_nt: TGTGCCAGCAGTGGCCGCCGTCTCACAGATACGCAGTATTTT
j_call: TRBJ2-1; clone_size: few; v_call: TRBV29-1; d_call: TRBD1; cdr3_aa: CSVAALEGAKQFF; cdr3_nt: TGCAGCGTTGCCGCACTAGAGGGGGCCAAGCAGTTCTTC
j_call: TRBJ2-5; clone_size: few; v_call: TRBV7-2; d_call: .; cdr3_aa: CASGNRAETQYF; cdr3_nt: TGTGCCAGCGGGAATCGTGCGGAGACCCAGTACTTC
j_call: TRBJ2-1; clone_size: few; v_call: TRBV20-1; d_call: TRBD2; cdr3_aa: CSARAASGKYNEQFF; cdr3_nt: TGCAGTGCTAGAGCTGCCAGCGGGAAGTACAATGAGCAGTTCTTC
j_call: TRBJ2-2; clone_size: .; v_call: TRBV19; d_call: TRBD2; cdr3_aa: CASSIMQTSGGLTGELFF; cdr3_nt: TGTGCCAGTAGTATAATGCAGACTAGCGGGGGTCTTACCGGGGAGCTGTTTTTT
j_call: TRBJ1-3; clone_size: many; v_call: TRBV7-8; d_call: TRBD1; cdr3_aa: CASSGDRAGNTIYF; cdr3_nt: TGTGCCAGCAGCGGGGACAGGGCCGGAAACACCATATATTTT
j_call: TRBJ1-6; clone_size: many; v_call: TRBV5-1; d_call: TRBD1; cdr3_aa: CASSNAQGAYSPLHF; cdr3_nt: TGCGCCAGCAGCAACGCACAGGGGGCATATTCACCCCTCCACTTT
j_call: TRBJ2-6; clone_size: .; v_call: TRBV3-1; d_call: .; cdr3_aa: CASSQESGANVLTF; cdr3_nt: TGTGCCAGCAGCCAAGAGTCTGGGGCCAACGTCCTGACTTTC
j_call: TRBJ2-7; clone_size: few; v_call: TRBV28; d_call: TRBD2; cdr3_aa: CASSGSGVRVGHYEQYF; cdr3_nt: TGTGCCAGCAGCGGCAGCGGGGTAAGGGTGGGGCACTACGAGCAGTACTTC
j_call: TRBJ2-2; clone_size: .; v_call: TRBV7-9; d_call: .; cdr3_aa: CASSFGYRGGTGELFF; cdr3_nt: TGTGCCAGCAGCTTTGGATACAGGGGAGGCACCGGGGAGCTGTTTTTT
j_call: TRBJ2-2; clone_size: few; v_call: TRBV19; d_call: .; cdr3_aa: CASRMGLLVSTGELFF; cdr3_nt: TGTGCCAGCCGCATGGGCCTTTTGGTTTCCACCGGGGAGCTGTTTTTT
j_call: TRBJ2-2; clone_size: few; v_call: TRBV2; d_call: TRBD1; cdr3_aa: CATPRTGGYTGELFF; cdr3_nt: TGTGCCACCCCACGGACAGGGGGCTACACCGGGGAGCTGTTTTTT
j_call: TRBJ2-1; clone_size: .; v_call: TRBV2; d_call: TRBD2; cdr3_aa: CASAGGPYNEQFF; cdr3_nt: TGTGCCAGTGCGGGGGGACCCTACAATGAGCAGTTCTTC
j_call: TRBJ2-5; clone_size: few; v_call: TRBV29-1; d_call: .; cdr3_aa: CSVGESGAGETQYF; cdr3_nt: TGCAGCGTTGGCGAGTCTGGGGCCGGGGAGACCCAGTACTTC
j_call: TRBJ2-1; clone_size: few; v_call: TRBV6-1; d_call: .; cdr3_aa: CASSDPRTPPYNEQFF; cdr3_nt: TGTGCCAGCAGCGACCCTCGGACTCCCCCCTACAATGAGCAGTTCTTC
j_call: TRBJ2-5; clone_size: .; v_call: TRBV24-1; d_call: .; cdr3_aa: CATSDRPVTGGQYF; cdr3_nt: TGTGCCACCAGTGACCGCCCCGTGACAGGAGGCCAGTACTTC
j_call: TRBJ2-5; clone_size: many; v_call: TRBV28; d_call: .; cdr3_aa: CASSTRTAKETQYF; cdr3_nt: TGTGCCAGCAGTACTAGGACTGCAAAAGAGACCCAGTACTTC
j_call: TRBJ2-7; clone_size: .; v_call: TRBV28; d_call: .; cdr3_aa: CASSSIISTAYEQYF; cdr3_nt: TGTGCCAGCAGTTCGATTATATCGACCGCCTACGAGCAGTACTTC
j_call: TRBJ2-3; clone_size: many; v_call: TRBV7-2; d_call: .; cdr3_aa: CASSLSWETDTQYF; cdr3_nt: TGTGCCAGCAGCTTAAGTTGGGAGACAGATACGCAGTATTTT
j_call: TRBJ2-7; clone_size: .; v_call: TRBV28; d_call: .; cdr3_aa: CASSATLDEQYF; cdr3_nt: TGTGCCAGCAGTGCCACACTAGACGAGCAGTACTTC
j_call: TRBJ1-1; clone_size: .; v_call: TRBV4-3; d_call: .; cdr3_aa: CASSQSVGGTEAFF; cdr3_nt: TGCGCCAGCAGCCAGAGCGTCGGGGGCACTGAAGCTTTCTTT
j_call: TRBJ2-1; clone_size: few; v_call: TRBV4-1; d_call: TRBD2; cdr3_aa: CASSQDRSLAGFHEQFF; cdr3_nt: TGCGCCAGCAGCCAAGATCGATCACTAGCGGGTTTCCATGAGCAGTTCTTC
j_call: TRBJ1-2; clone_size: .; v_call: TRBV9; d_call: .; cdr3_aa: CASSASGSLGYTF; cdr3_nt: TGTGCCAGCAGCGCGTCGGGGTCGCTCGGCTACACCTTC
j_call: TRBJ2-5; clone_size: .; v_call: TRBV4-1; d_call: .; cdr3_aa: CASSQGRVPSETQYF; cdr3_nt: TGCGCCAGCAGCCAAGGCCGGGTTCCTTCGGAGACCCAGTACTTC
j_call: TRBJ2-2; clone_size: few; v_call: TRBV10-3; d_call: TRBD2; cdr3_aa: CAITPFEGVAGGPGGELFF; cdr3_nt: TGTGCCATCACCCCTTTCGAGGGGGTAGCGGGAGGTCCGGGCGGGGAGCTGTTTTTT